This T cell receptor beta chain originates from a study of CD8 T cell repertoires and HIV-1 epitope variants. TCRdb's table, derived via immunoSEQ multiplex PCR, lists solely in-frame clones and lacks some. Of thousands of clones listed, around three fifths are singletons. As to this clone: The antigen is undetermined.

Trimming removed 2 bases at V and 7 bases at J, with 15 bases between. The CDR3 loop spans 15 amino acids. CDR1 and CDR2 (germline): MNHEY, SVGAGI. Sequencing input: cultured CD8+ T cells derived from PBMCs. The sequence was collected from a male donor with HIV. This sequence joins TRBV6-5 and TRBJ2-1, with D perhaps matching TRBD2 (5 bases). The CDR3 sequence: CASSYKGNGGNEQFF. CDR3 DNA sequence: TGTGCCAGCAGTTACAAAGGGAATGGAGGAAATGAGCAGTTCTTC.